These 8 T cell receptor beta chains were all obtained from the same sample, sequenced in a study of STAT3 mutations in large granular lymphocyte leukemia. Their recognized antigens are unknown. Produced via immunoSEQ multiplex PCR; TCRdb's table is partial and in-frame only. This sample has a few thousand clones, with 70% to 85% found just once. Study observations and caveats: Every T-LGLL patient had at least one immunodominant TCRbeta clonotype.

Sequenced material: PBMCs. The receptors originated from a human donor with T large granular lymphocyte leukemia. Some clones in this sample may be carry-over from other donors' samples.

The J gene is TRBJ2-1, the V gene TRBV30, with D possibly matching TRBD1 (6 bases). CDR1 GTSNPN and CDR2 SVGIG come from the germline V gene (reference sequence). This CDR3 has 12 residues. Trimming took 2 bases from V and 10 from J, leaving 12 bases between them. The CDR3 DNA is TGTGCCTGGAGTCCCACAGGGTGGGAGCAGTTCTTC. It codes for CAWSPTGWEQFF.

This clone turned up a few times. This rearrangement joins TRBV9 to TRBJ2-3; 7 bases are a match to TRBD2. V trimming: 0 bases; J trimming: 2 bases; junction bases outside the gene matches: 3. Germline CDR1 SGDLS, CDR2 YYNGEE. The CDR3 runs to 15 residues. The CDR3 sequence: CASSVGGTNTDTQYF. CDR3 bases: TGTGCCAGCAGCGTAGGAGGGACTAACACAGATACGCAGTATTTT.

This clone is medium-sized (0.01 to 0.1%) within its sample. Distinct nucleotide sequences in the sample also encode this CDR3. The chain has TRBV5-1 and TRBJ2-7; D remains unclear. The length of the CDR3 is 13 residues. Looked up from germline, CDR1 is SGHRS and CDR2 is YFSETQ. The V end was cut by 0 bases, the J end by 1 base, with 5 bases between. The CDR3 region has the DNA TGCGCCAGCAGCTTGGTAGTATCCTACGAGCAGTACTTC. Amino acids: CASSLVVSYEQYF.

The CDR3 protein is CASSPVDSNYGYTF. CDR3 bases: TGTGCCAGCTCACCGGTTGACAGTAACTATGGCTACACCTTC. V and J are TRBV18 and TRBJ1-2; weak D call: TRBD1 (5 bases). V lost 3 bases, J lost 1 base, and 9 bases lay in between. Germline lookup yields CDR1 KGHSH and CDR2 LQKENI. The CDR3 is 14 amino acids.

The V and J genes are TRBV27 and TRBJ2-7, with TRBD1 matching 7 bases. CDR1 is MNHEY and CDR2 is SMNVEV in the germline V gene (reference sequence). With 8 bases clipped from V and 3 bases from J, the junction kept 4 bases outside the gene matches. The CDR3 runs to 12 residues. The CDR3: CASRDSLYEQYF. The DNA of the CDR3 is TGTGCCAGCCGGGACAGCCTCTACGAGCAGTACTTC.

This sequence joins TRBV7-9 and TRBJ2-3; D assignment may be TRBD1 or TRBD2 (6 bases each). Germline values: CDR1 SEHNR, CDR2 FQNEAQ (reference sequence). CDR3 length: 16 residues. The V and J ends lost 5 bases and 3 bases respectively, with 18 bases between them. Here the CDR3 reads CASSRGTTGGTDTQYF. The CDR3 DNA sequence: TGTGCCAGCAGCCGCGGGACAACCGGTGGTACAGATACGCAGTATTTT.

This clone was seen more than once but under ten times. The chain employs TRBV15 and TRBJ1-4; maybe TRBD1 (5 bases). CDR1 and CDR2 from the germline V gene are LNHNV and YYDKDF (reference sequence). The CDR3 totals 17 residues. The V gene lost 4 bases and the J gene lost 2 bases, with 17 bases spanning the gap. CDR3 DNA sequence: TGTGCCACCAGCAAAAGGCGGACCGGGACTACTAATGAAAAACTGTTTTTT. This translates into CATSKRRTGTTNEKLFF.

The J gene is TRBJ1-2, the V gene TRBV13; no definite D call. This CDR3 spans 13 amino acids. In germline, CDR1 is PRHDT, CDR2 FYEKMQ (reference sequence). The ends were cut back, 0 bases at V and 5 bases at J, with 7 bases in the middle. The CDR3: CASSLGGGYGYTF. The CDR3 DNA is TGTGCCAGCAGCTTAGGGGGTGGGTATGGCTACACCTTC.